Listed here are 23 T cell receptor beta chains from one sample, sequenced in a study of cytomegalovirus exposure and HLA in healthy donors. The PCR was carried out with 60 Vbeta primers and 13 Jbeta primers. This table comes from immunoSEQ multiplex PCR, and its TCRdb copy is limited to in-frame clones, with some not included. The sample carries more than 150,000 clones, about 85% recorded once. The material sequenced was PBMCs. The receptors were gathered from a girl between 5 and 17 years old in good health and CMV-seropositive.

The chain employs TRBV11-2 and TRBJ2-3; a weak D match, TRBD2 (5 bases). Germline CDR1 reads SGHAT; CDR2 reads FQNNGV. Trimming pared 3 bases from V and 4 bases from J, leaving 17 bases between. CDR3 length: 16 residues. The CDR3 is CASSFRASVGADTQYF. The CDR3 DNA sequence: TGTGCCAGCAGCTTTAGGGCCAGCGTCGGGGCAGATACGCAGTATTTT. Supplemented by reference TRBV11-2 and TRBJ2-3, the full variable domain reads EAGVAQSPRYKIIEKRQSVAFWCNPISGHATLYWYQQILGQGPKLLIQFQNNGVVDDSQLPKDRFSAERLKGVDSTLKIQPAKLEDSAVYLCASSFRASVGADTQYFGPGTRLTVL.

The rearrangement uses TRBV28 and TRBJ1-1; 8 bases agree with TRBD1. The germline CDR1 and CDR2 sequences are MDHEN and SYDVKM. CDR3 length equals 14 residues. The J segment lost 3 bases and the V segment lost 6 bases, leaving 6 bases of the junction unmatched. The CDR3 loop reads CASSRQGSDTEAFF. In nucleotides, the CDR3 is TGTGCCAGCAGCCGACAGGGGTCAGACACTGAAGCTTTCTTT.

The genes are TRBV19 and TRBJ1-4; D is uncertain. Trimming took off 2 bases at V and 5 bases at J, with 15 bases between the two ends. The length of the CDR3 is 16 residues. Germline V gene data show CDR1 as LNHDA and CDR2 as SQIVND (reference sequence). This chain's CDR3 is CASSIKSGLLNEKLFF. The CDR3 DNA is TGTGCCAGTAGTATAAAGTCAGGACTGCTCAATGAAAAACTGTTTTTT.

The chain uses TRBV5-1 and TRBJ2-1, with TRBD2 matching over 8 bases. The J segment lost 2 bases and the V segment lost 6 bases, leaving 4 bases of the junction unmatched. Germline CDR1 and CDR2: SGHRS and YFSETQ. This CDR3 has 14 amino acids. For the CDR3, the DNA is TGCGCCAGCACCCTGACTAGCGCCTACAATGAGCAGTTCTTC. Encoded protein: CASTLTSAYNEQFF.

This clone showed up just a few times. This sequence joins TRBV6-4 and TRBJ1-1, with 8 bases identical to TRBD1. J lost 3 bases, V lost 5 bases, and 5 bases had no gene match. The CDR3 sequence is 14 residues long. The germline gives CDR1 MRHNA, CDR2 SNTAGT. The CDR3 loop reads CASSRQGRDTEAFF. DNA for the CDR3: TGTGCCAGCAGTAGACAGGGGAGGGACACTGAAGCTTTCTTT.

The V gene is TRBV29-1, the J gene TRBJ2-5; 10 bases line up with TRBD2. This CDR3 has 14 amino acids. Trimming at V came to 5 bases and at J to 11 bases, leaving 14 bases not matched to a gene. Germline V gene data show CDR1 as SQVTM and CDR2 as ANQGSEA. In DNA form, the CDR3 reads TGCAGCGTTCTAGCGGGAGCCTCGGCGGTGGAGCAGTACTTC. Amino acid sequence: CSVLAGASAVEQYF.

The DNA for the CDR3 is TGTGCCAGCAGCAAGGTCCCTCGGGGCACCGGGGAGCTGTTTTTT. It specifies CASSKVPRGTGELFF. The genes are TRBV21-1 and TRBJ2-2; the table's D call, TRBD2, was not checked against the DNA. TRBV21-1 counts as a pseudogene. The CDR3 length is 15 residues.

J is TRBJ1-3 and V is TRBV7-9; TRBD1 is a possible D gene (5 bases). CDR3 length: 14 residues. Germline values: CDR1 SEHNR, CDR2 FQNEAQ (reference sequence). Trimming shortened V by 3 bases and J by 3 bases, and 9 bases separated the two germline ends. The CDR3 sequence is CASSLGGGGNTIYF. CDR3 coding DNA: TGTGCCAGCAGCTTGGGCGGGGGTGGAAACACCATATATTTT.

The sample holds a few counts of this clone. The chain is built from TRBV7-3 and TRBJ2-1, with 9 bases lining up with TRBD1. Trimming cost V 0 bases and J 4 bases; bases outside gene matches: 7. The CDR3 has 17 amino acids. In germline, CDR1 is SGHTA, CDR2 FQGTGA. The CDR3 protein is CASSLTGADRGYNEQFF. The CDR3 nucleotides read TGTGCCAGCAGCTTAACTGGTGCGGACAGGGGTTACAATGAGCAGTTCTTC.

This chain joins TRBV5-4 and TRBJ2-1; 11 bases map to TRBD2. The CDR3 sequence is 16 residues long. Germline lookup yields CDR1 SGHNT and CDR2 YYREEE (reference sequence). The junction had 7 bases not matched to a gene; V was cut back by 4 bases and J by 4 bases. In DNA, the CDR3 is TGTGCCAGCAGCCCTGGGGGGACTAGCGGTTACAATGAGCAGTTCTTC. Translation gives CASSPGGTSGYNEQFF.

The rearrangement links TRBV10-3 to TRBJ1-2; 9 bases fit TRBD1. The germline gives CDR1 ENHRY, CDR2 SYGVKD. After removal of 7 bases from V and 4 bases from J, the junction contained 7 bases not matched to a gene. The CDR3 extends over 14 amino acids. CDR3 nucleotides: TGTGCCATCACCGAAACAGGGGGCGGCTATGGCTACACCTTC. Its protein is CAITETGGGYGYTF.

The chain uses TRBV19 and TRBJ2-1, with TRBD1 matching over 7 bases. The CDR3 covers 15 residues. V shed 6 bases, J shed 8 bases, and the junction held 13 bases outside the gene matches. Per germline, CDR1 LNHDA and CDR2 SQIVND (reference sequence). The CDR3, as DNA: TGTGCCAGTAGCTTAACCGGGACAGCATATGATGAGCAGTTCTTC. This encodes CASSLTGTAYDEQFF.

This clone was detected only a few times. V usage is TRBV4-1 and J usage is TRBJ2-5; 8 bases map to TRBD1. Unmatched junction bases numbered 11, after V lost 0 bases and J lost 2 bases. CDR1 and CDR2 from the germline V gene are MGHRA and YSYEKL. The CDR3 is made up of 18 amino acids. CDR3 residues: CASSQERGRTGSQETQYF. For the CDR3, the DNA is TGCGCCAGCAGCCAAGAGCGAGGGAGGACAGGGTCACAAGAGACCCAGTACTTC.

V is TRBV7-9 and J is TRBJ1-1; TRBD1 is a possible D gene (5 bases). The ends were cut back, 1 base at V and 6 bases at J, with 12 bases in the middle. Germline V gives CDR1 SEHNR, CDR2 FQNEAQ (reference sequence). The CDR3 is 14 residues long. The CDR3 here is CASSLVRSRAEAFF. In DNA form, the CDR3 reads TGTGCCAGCAGCTTAGTACGGAGCAGGGCTGAAGCTTTCTTT.

The chain links TRBV30 to TRBJ1-1; 7 bases match TRBD1. V lost 0 bases and J lost 1; bases outside the gene matches: 5. Per the germline V gene, CDR1 is GTSNPN and CDR2 is SVGIG (reference sequence). The CDR3 contains 15 residues. The CDR3 protein is CAWSVQGRGNTEAFF. CDR3 bases: TGTGCCTGGAGTGTACAGGGGCGGGGGAACACTGAAGCTTTCTTT.

This chain uses TRBV11-2 with TRBJ1-2, with TRBD1 as a possible D gene (5 bases). With 5 bases removed from V and 7 bases from J, the gap between germline ends came to 20 bases. Germline V gene lookup returns CDR1 SGHAT and CDR2 FQNNGV. The CDR3 has 15 amino acids. DNA of the CDR3: TGTGCCAGCAGCCCAATAGACAGTAAAGTAGTTGGCTACACCTTC. This codes for CASSPIDSKVVGYTF.

This clone appeared once. The genes are TRBV4-3 and TRBJ2-4; 7 bases agree with TRBD1. The CDR3 is 17 residues long. CDR1 and CDR2 from the germline V gene are LGHNA and YSLEER. V lost 0 bases to trimming and J lost 2 bases; unmatched junction nucleotides: 7. The CDR3 spells CASSQDYRGETKNIQYF. DNA for the CDR3: TGCGCCAGCAGCCAAGATTACAGGGGTGAAACCAAAAACATTCAGTACTTC.

The V gene is TRBV27, the J gene TRBJ1-1; 8 nucleotides match TRBD1. This CDR3 has 15 residues. Germline CDR1 reads MNHEY; CDR2 reads SMNVEV (reference sequence). V lost 4 bases, J lost 0 bases, and 4 bases stayed unmatched. The CDR3 DNA sequence: TGTGCCAGCAGTTCTCTCAGGGGGCTGAACACTGAAGCTTTCTTT. It is translated as CASSSLRGLNTEAFF.

The chain carries TRBV30 and TRBJ2-1, with D possibly TRBD1 on 6 matching bases. CDR1 GTSNPN and CDR2 SVGIG come from the germline V gene (reference sequence). The CDR3 runs 11 residues. V was shortened by 6 bases and J by 9 bases, with 12 bases between the two germline ends. The CDR3 loop reads CACRGRTEQFF. The CDR3 bases are TGTGCCTGCAGGGGAAGGACTGAGCAGTTCTTC.

This chain connects TRBV13 to TRBJ2-1; a possible D gene is TRBD2 (5 bases). The CDR3 loop spans 15 amino acids. CDR1 and CDR2 from the germline V gene are PRHDT and FYEKMQ (reference sequence). Trimming took 6 bases from V and 8 from J, leaving 20 bases between them. DNA for the CDR3: TGTGCCAGCAGTCCCGTAACTAGTTTATACGATGAGCAGTTCTTC. Protein: CASSPVTSLYDEQFF.

The chain recombines TRBV5-1 with TRBJ2-3, with D tentatively TRBD2 (6 bases). This CDR3 is built from 14 residues. Germline loops: CDR1 SGHRS, CDR2 YFSETQ. The V gene lost 4 bases and the J gene lost 0 bases, with 9 bases spanning the gap. CDR3 residues: CASSPTSSTDTQYF. For the CDR3, the DNA is TGCGCCAGCAGCCCGACTAGTAGCACAGATACGCAGTATTTT. The whole variable domain, filled in from reference TRBV5-1 and TRBJ2-3, reads KAGVTQTPRYLIKTRGQQVTLSCSPISGHRSVSWYQQTPGQGLQFLFEYFSETQRNKGNFPGRFSGRQFSNSRSEMNVSTLELGDSALYLCASSPTSSTDTQYFGPGTRLTVL.

This clone was found a few times. This sequence joins TRBV6-1 and TRBJ1-1, with D perhaps TRBD1 (6 bases). V was clipped by 6 bases and J by 3 bases, with 17 bases between them. Germline values: CDR1 MNHNS, CDR2 SASEGT. The CDR3 is made up of 15 amino acids. The CDR3, as DNA: TGTGCCAGCAGGTGGGGGGGGCTTAGTTACACTGAAGCTTTCTTT. This translates into CASRWGGLSYTEAFF.

J is TRBJ2-4 and V is TRBV6-6; no clear D gene. From germline, CDR1 is MNHNY and CDR2 SVGAGI (reference sequence). V was clipped by 0 bases and J by 15 bases, with 9 bases between them. There are 11 residues in the CDR3. The CDR3 DNA is TGTGCCAGCAGTTACTCGGGCCTATGGTACTTC. This gives the protein CASSYSGLWYF.